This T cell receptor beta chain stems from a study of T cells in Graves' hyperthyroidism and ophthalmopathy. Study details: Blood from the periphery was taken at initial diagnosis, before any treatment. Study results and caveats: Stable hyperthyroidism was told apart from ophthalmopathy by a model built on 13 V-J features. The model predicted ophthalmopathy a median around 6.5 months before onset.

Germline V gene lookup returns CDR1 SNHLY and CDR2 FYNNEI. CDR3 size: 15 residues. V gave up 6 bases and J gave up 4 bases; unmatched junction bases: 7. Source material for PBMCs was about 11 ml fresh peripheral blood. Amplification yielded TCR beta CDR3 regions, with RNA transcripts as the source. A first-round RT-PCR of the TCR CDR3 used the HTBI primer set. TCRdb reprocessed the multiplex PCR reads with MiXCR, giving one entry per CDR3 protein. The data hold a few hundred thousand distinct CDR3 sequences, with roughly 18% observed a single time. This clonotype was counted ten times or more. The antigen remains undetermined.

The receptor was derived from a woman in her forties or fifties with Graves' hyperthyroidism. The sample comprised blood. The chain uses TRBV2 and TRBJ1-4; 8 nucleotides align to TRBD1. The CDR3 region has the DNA TGTGCCAGCAGCCCCCCCACAGGGGGTAATGAAAAACTGTTTTTT. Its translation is CASSPPTGGNEKLFF.